Given below is one TCR beta chain in context. The antigen is not known. This sample stems from a study of CD8 T cells in ankylosing spondylitis. General study points: Made up of about eight highly homologous variants, a TCR beta motif appeared characteristic of ankylosing spondylitis blood.

TCRdb independently ran MiXCR on the 5' RACE reads; one entry per CDR3 protein. The sample lists under 950,000 distinct CDR3 sequences, under 20% occurring once. Germline CDR1 and CDR2: DFQATT and SNEGSKA (reference sequence). Trimming took 4 bases from V and 4 from J, leaving 10 bases between them. The CDR3 length is 13 residues. The chain couples TRBV20-1 to TRBJ2-2; a possible D gene is TRBD1 (6 bases). This receptor was identified in a male donor with ankylosing spondylitis. Sample: blood, either unsorted or a sorted T cell fraction (not recorded which). The CDR3: CSAIQGSTGELFF. The CDR3 nucleotides are TGCAGTGCTATTCAGGGGAGCACCGGGGAGCTGTTTTTT.